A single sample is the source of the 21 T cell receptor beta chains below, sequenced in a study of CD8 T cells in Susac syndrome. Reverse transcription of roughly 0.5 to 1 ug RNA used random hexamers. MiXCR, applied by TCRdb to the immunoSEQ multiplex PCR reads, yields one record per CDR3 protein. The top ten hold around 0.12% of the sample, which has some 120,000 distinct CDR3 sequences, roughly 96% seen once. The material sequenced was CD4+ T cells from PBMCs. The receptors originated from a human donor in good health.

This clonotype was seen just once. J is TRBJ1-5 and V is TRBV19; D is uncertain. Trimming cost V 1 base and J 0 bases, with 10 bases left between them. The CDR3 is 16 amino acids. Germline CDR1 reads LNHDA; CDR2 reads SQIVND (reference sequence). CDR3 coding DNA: TGTGCCAGTAGTATAGTCCACACTCTTAGCAATCAGCCCCAGCATTTT. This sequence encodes CASSIVHTLSNQPQHF.

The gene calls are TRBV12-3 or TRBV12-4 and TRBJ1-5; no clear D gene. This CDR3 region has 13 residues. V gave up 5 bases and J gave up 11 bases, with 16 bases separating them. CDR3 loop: CASSPPHSGAQHF. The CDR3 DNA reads TGTGCCAGCAGTCCCCCTCACTCTGGAGCCCAGCATTTT.

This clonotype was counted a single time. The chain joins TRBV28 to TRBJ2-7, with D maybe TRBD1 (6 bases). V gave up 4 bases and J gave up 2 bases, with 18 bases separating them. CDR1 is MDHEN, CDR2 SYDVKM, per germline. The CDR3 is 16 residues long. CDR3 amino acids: CASSSYRVVTTYEQYF. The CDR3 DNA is TGTGCCAGCAGTTCATACAGGGTGGTGACCACCTACGAGCAGTACTTC.

The CDR3 loop reads CASSVHSGTGKGEQYF. In DNA form, the CDR3 reads TGTGCCAGCAGCGTCCATTCCGGGACAGGGAAGGGCGAGCAGTACTTC. The V gene is TRBV9, the J gene TRBJ2-7; 9 nucleotides line up with TRBD1. Germline CDR1 reads SGDLS; CDR2 reads YYNGEE. The CDR3 runs 16 residues. The V segment lost 2 bases and the J segment 6 bases; nucleotides outside the gene matches: 12.

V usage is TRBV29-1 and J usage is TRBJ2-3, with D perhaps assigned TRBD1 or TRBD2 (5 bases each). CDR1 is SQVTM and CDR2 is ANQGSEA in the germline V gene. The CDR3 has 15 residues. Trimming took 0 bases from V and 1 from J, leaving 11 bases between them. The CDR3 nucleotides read TGCAGCGTTGAAGAGGGGGTGAGTCGCACAGATACGCAGTATTTT. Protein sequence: CSVEEGVSRTDTQYF.

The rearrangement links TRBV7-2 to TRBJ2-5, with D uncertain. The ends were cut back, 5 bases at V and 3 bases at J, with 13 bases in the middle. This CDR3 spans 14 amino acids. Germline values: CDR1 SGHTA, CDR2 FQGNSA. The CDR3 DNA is TGTGCCAGCAGCGTAAACGTTGGCAAAGAGACCCAGTACTTC. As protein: CASSVNVGKETQYF.

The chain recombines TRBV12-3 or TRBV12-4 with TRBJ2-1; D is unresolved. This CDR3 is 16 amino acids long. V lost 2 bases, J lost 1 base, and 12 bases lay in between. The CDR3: CASSLNRATSYNEQFF. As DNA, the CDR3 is TGTGCCAGCAGTTTAAATAGAGCGACTTCCTACAATGAGCAGTTCTTC.

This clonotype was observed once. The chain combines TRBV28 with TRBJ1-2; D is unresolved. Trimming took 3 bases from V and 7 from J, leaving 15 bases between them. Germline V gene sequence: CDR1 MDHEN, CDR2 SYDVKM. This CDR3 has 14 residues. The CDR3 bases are TGTGCCAGCAGTTTTAGAATAGGAGCTGGTGGCTACACCTTC. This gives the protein CASSFRIGAGGYTF.

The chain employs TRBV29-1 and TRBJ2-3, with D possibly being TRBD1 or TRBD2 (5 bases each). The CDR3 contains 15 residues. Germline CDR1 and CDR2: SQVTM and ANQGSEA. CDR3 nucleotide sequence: TGCACCACTAAGACGGGGTCGGGGACGACAGATACGCAGTATTTT. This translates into CTTKTGSGTTDTQYF.

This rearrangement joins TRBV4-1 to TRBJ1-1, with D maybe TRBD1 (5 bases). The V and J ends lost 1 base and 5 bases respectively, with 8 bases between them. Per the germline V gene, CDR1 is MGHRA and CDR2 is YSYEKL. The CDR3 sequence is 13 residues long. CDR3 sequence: CASSQAGTTEAFF. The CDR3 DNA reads TGCGCCAGCAGCCAAGCCGGGACTACTGAAGCTTTCTTT.

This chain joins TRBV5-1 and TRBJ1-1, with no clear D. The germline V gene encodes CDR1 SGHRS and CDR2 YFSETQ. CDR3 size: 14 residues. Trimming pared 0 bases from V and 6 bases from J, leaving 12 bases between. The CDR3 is CASSLGQVVAEAFF. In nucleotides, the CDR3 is TGCGCCAGCAGCTTGGGCCAGGTTGTGGCTGAAGCTTTCTTT. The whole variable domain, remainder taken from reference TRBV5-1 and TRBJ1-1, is KAGVTQTPRYLIKTRGQQVTLSCSPISGHRSVSWYQQTPGQGLQFLFEYFSETQRNKGNFPGRFSGRQFSNSRSEMNVSTLELGDSALYLCASSLGQVVAEAFFGQGTRLTVV.

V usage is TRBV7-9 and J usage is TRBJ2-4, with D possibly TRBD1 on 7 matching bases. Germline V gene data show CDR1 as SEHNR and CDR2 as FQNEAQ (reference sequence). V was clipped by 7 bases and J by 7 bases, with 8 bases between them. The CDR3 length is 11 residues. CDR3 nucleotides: TGTGCCAGCACAGGGGGGAACATTCAGTACTTC. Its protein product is CASTGGNIQYF. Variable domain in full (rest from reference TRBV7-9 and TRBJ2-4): DTGVSQNPRHKITKRGQNVTFRCDPISEHNRLYWYRQTLGQGPEFLTYFQNEAQLEKSRLLSDRFSAERPKGSFSTLEIQRTEQGDSAMYLCASTGGNIQYFGAGTRLSVL.

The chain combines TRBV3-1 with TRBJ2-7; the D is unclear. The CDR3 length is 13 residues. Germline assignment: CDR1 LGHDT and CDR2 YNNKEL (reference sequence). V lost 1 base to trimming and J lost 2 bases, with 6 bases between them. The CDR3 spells CASSQVATYEQYF. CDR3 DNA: TGTGCCAGCAGCCAAGTTGCAACCTACGAGCAGTACTTC.

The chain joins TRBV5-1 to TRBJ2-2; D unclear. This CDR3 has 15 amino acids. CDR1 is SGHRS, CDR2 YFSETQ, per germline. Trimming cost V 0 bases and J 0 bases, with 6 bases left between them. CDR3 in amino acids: CASSLDTPNTGELFF. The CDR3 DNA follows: TGCGCCAGCAGCTTGGACACCCCGAACACCGGGGAGCTGTTTTTT. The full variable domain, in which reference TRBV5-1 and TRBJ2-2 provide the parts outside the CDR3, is KAGVTQTPRYLIKTRGQQVTLSCSPISGHRSVSWYQQTPGQGLQFLFEYFSETQRNKGNFPGRFSGRQFSNSRSEMNVSTLELGDSALYLCASSLDTPNTGELFFGEGSRLTVL.

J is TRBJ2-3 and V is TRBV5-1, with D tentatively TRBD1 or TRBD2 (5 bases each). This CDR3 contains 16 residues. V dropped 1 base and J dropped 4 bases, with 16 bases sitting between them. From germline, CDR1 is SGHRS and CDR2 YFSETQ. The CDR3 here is CASSLMGPMTPDTQYF. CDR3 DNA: TGCGCCAGCAGCTTGATGGGACCGATGACGCCAGATACGCAGTATTTT.

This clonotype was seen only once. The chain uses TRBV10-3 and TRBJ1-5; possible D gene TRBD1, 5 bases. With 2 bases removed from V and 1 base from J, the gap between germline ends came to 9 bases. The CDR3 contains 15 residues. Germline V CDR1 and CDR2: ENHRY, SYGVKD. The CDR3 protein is CAISEGAISNQPQHF. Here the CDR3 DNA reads TGTGCCATCAGTGAGGGGGCCATAAGCAATCAGCCCCAGCATTTT.

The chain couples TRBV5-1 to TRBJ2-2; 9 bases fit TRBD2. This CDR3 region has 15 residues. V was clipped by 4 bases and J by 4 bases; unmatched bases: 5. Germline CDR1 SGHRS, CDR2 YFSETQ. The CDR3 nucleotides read TGCGCCAGCAGCATCAGCGGGAGGCCCACCGGGGAGCTGTTTTTT. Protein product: CASSISGRPTGELFF.

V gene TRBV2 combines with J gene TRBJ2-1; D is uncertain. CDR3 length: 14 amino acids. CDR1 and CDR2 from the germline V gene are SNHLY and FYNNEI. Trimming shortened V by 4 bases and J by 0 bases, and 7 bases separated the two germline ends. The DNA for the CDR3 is TGTGCCAGCAGTGTAGTGGGCTCCTACAATGAGCAGTTCTTC. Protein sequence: CASSVVGSYNEQFF.

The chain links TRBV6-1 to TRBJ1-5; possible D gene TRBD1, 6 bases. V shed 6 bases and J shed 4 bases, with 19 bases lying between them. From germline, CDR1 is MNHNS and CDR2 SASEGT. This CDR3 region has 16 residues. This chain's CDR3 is CASRAAWQGKNQPQHF. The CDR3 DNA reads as TGTGCCAGCAGGGCCGCGTGGCAGGGGAAGAATCAGCCCCAGCATTTT.

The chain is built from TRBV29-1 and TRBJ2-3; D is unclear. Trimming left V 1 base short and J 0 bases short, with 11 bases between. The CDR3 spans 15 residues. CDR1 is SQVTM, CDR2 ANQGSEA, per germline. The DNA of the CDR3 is TGCAGCGTTGAAGTTGGTACAGCTAGCACAGATACGCAGTATTTT. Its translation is CSVEVGTASTDTQYF.

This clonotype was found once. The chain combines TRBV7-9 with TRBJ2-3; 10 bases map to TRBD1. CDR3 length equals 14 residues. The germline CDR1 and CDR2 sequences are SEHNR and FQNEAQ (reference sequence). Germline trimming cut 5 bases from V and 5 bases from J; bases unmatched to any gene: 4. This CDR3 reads CASSLGQGGDTQYF. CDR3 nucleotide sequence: TGTGCCAGCAGCCTTGGACAGGGGGGAGATACGCAGTATTTT. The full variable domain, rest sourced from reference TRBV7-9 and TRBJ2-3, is DTGVSQNPRHKITKRGQNVTFRCDPISEHNRLYWYRQTLGQGPEFLTYFQNEAQLEKSRLLSDRFSAERPKGSFSTLEIQRTEQGDSAMYLCASSLGQGGDTQYFGPGTRLTVL.